One TCR beta chain is described in this entry. The antigen is not known. This CDR3 is built from 15 residues. V lost 4 bases to trimming and J lost 4 bases, with 14 bases between them. Germline assignment: CDR1 MNHEY and CDR2 SMNVEV (reference sequence). This entry belongs to a study of shared clonotypes between healthy human individuals. Study-level background: The composition of the donors was a couple of women and a few men aged 18 to 49.

Notes on the study in general: Apart from blood, nothing was sampled; tissue repertoires likely differ.

Several immunoSEQ plates held equal portions of the genomic DNA taken from each subset. The assay was immunoSEQ multiplex PCR, and TCRdb's table has in-frame clones only and misses some. This sample yields about 2.3 million clones, of which about nine tenths are seen a single time; about 0.36% belongs to the top ten. The chain is built from TRBV27 and TRBJ1-5; D is possibly TRBD1 (6 bases). Sequences were obtained from naive CD4+ T cells from PBMCs. The subset was: CD45RA+ positively selected. The TCR was taken from a young man in good health. Some clones in this sample may be carry-over from other donors' samples. The CDR3 spells CASSSYRDGNQPQHF. In nucleotides, the CDR3 is TGTGCCAGCAGTTCTTACAGGGACGGGAATCAGCCCCAGCATTTT.